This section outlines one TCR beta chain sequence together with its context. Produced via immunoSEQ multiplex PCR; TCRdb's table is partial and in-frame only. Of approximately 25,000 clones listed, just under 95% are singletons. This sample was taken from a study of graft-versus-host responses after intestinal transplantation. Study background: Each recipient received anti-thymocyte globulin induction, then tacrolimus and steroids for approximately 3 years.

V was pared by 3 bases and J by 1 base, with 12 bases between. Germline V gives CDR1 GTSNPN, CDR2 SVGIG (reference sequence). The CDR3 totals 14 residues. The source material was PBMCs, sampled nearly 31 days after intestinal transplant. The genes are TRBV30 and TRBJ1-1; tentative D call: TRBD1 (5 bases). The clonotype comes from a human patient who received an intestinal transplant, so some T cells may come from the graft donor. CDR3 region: CAWSTRTGNTEAFF. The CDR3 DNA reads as TGTGCCTGGAGCACCCGAACAGGGAACACTGAAGCTTTCTTT.